This T cell receptor beta chain was identified during a study of T cells in Graves' hyperthyroidism and ophthalmopathy. The ends were cut back, 8 bases at V and 9 bases at J, with 10 bases in the middle. CDR1 MGHDK and CDR2 SYGVNS come from the germline V gene. The CDR3 has 10 residues. This clonotype was detected ten times or more. Its antigen is as yet unknown. RNA transcripts yielded amplified TCR beta CDR3 regions. The HTBI primer set was used in a first-round RT-PCR of the TCR CDR3. TCRdb analysed the multiplex PCR reads with MiXCR anew, one entry per CDR3 protein. In the table there are 300,000 to 450,000 distinct CDR3 sequences, about a sixth of which are singletons. Each ophthalmopathy patient scored at least 3 on the Clinical Activity Score and at least 4 on NOSPECS grade, with duration under 3 months. Fresh peripheral blood, about 9.6 ml, yielded the PBMCs. Notes on the study in general: Ophthalmopathy was told apart from stable hyperthyroidism by a 13 V-J model.

Sequencing was done on a sample of blood. The TCR comes from a woman between 40 and 55 years old with Graves' ophthalmopathy. The chain recombines TRBV25-1 with TRBJ1-1, with D unresolved. For the CDR3, the DNA is TGTGCCAGCTGGGAGGATAAAGCTTTCTTT. Its protein product is CASWEDKAFF.